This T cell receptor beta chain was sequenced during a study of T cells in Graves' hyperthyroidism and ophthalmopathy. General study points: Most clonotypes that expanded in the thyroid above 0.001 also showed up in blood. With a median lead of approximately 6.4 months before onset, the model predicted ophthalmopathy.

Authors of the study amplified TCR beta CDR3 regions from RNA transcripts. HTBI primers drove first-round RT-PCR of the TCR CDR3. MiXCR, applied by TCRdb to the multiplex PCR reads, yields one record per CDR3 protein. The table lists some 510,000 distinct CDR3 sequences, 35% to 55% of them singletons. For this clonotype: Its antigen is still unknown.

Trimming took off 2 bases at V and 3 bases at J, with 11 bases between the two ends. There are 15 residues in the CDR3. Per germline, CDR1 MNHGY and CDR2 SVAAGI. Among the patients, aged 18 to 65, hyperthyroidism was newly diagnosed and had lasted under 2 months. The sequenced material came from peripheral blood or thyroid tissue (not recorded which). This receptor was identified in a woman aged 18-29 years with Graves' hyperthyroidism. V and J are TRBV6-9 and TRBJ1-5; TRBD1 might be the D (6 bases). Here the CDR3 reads CASSYPKGDNQPQHF. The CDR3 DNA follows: TGTGCCAGCAGTTATCCGAAGGGGGACAATCAGCCCCAGCATTTT.